This TCR beta chain is drawn from a study of OX40 agonist ivuxolimab in advanced cancers. Study-wide points: At 0.1 to 3.0 mg/kg and by week 6, clonal expansion occurred in CD4+ and CD8+ blood T cells.

TCRdb's table, derived via immunoSEQ multiplex PCR, lists solely in-frame clones and lacks some. This sample yields approximately 62,000 clones, of which roughly 88% are seen a single time; more than 4.5% belongs to the top ten. About this clone itself: Its antigen is unknown.

Trimming removed 3 bases from V and 3 bases from J, with 13 bases in between. From germline, CDR1 is MDHEN and CDR2 SYDVKM. CDR3 length equals 15 residues. The chain recombines TRBV28 with TRBJ2-3; the D gene is possibly TRBD1 (5 bases). The clonotype was recovered from an adult with an advanced solid tumor such as melanoma, head and neck, liver or kidney cancer. This specimen was CD4+ or CD8+ T cells sorted from blood, taken in a trial of the OX40 agonist ivuxolimab. DNA for the CDR3: TGTGCCAGCAGTTTTGAGGCAGGGTGGACAGATACGCAGTATTTT. Residues: CASSFEAGWTDTQYF. The full variable domain, its missing parts supplied by reference TRBV28 and TRBJ2-3, is DVKVTQSSRYLVKRTGEKVFLECVQDMDHENMFWYRQDPGLGLRLIYFSYDVKMKEKGDIPEGYSVSREKKERFSLILESASTNQTSMYLCASSFEAGWTDTQYFGPGTRLTVL.